This is a list of T cell receptor beta chains from one sample in a study of CD8 T cells in Susac syndrome. TCRdb reanalysed the immunoSEQ multiplex PCR reads using MiXCR and keeps one entry per CDR3 protein. The sample shows some 260,000 distinct CDR3 sequences, about 94% of them seen only once. The sample taken for sequencing was CD4+ T cells from PBMCs. These receptors were obtained from a human donor with multiple sclerosis. Each CDR3 is given without its conserved first and last residue. D genes are given only for firm matches.

TRBJ1-1 | TRBV12-3/TRBV12-4 | 10 | TRBD1 | ASSLDRGPTF
TRBJ1-1 | TRBV30 | 12 | TRBD1 | AWSPDRAYTEAF
TRBJ2-1 | TRBV7-9 | 13 | TRBD2 | ASSDRLAVMNEQF
TRBJ1-1 | TRBV5-1 | 13 | TRBD1 | ASSAKTGVNTEAF
TRBJ1-1 | TRBV28 | 9 | TRBD1 | ASSLDRQAF
TRBJ2-7 | TRBV12-3/TRBV12-4 | 12 | TRBD1 | ASTLTGGKYEQY
TRBJ2-7 | TRBV29-1 | 12 | TRBD2 | SVVPGEGTYEQY
TRBJ1-4 | TRBV5-1 | 13 | TRBD1 | ASSASGTANEKLF
TRBJ2-7 | TRBV10-1 | 12 | TRBD1 | ATQSGTGTNEQY
TRBJ1-1 | TRBV18 | 11 | . | ASSPGVNTEAF
TRBJ2-1 | TRBV11-3 | 12 | TRBD2 | ASSSGGPWNEQF
TRBJ1-4 | TRBV30 | 14 | . | AWRTAWGQANEKLF
TRBJ1-4 | TRBV27 | 16 | TRBD1 | ASSFSSTGGKDNEKLF
TRBJ2-3 | TRBV5-4 | 14 | TRBD2 | ASSLVTSRTTDTQY
TRBJ1-1 | TRBV5-4 | 11 | TRBD1 | ASRRTGVTEAF
TRBJ1-5 | TRBV12-3/TRBV12-4 | 11 | . | ASSLAANQPQH
TRBJ2-6 | TRBV6-5 | 15 | . | ASSFPGNPSGANVLT
TRBJ2-5 | TRBV30 | 9 | TRBD1 | AFQGDGTQY
TRBJ2-2 | TRBV24-1 | 12 | . | ATTQAENTGELF
TRBJ2-3 | TRBV7-2 | 14 | . | ASSLVGDWGTDTQY
TRBJ2-2 | TRBV7-9 | 11 | TRBD2 | AIRSGNGGELF
TRBJ1-1 | TRBV27 | 12 | . | ASRLGGENTEAF
TRBJ1-5 | TRBV18 | 13 | TRBD1 | ASSPAGTGSQPQH
TRBJ2-3 | TRBV9 | 13 | . | ASSVGNPLTDTQY
TRBJ2-7 | TRBV20-1 | 13 | TRBD1 | SAIPGQRSSYEQY
TRBJ1-1 | TRBV7-4 | 13 | . | ASSQNRDMNTEAF